Relative to its sample, the clone carrying this TCR beta chain is medium-sized (0.01 to 0.1%). Its antigen remains unidentified. Trimming shortened V by 6 bases and J by 6 bases, and 14 bases separated the two germline ends. The CDR3 spans 13 residues. The TRBV12-4/TRBJ1-2 clonotypes were amplified using barcode primers with ligated adaptors. Each CDR3 protein is one row after TCRdb ran MiXCR on the multiplex PCR reads. Of about a thousand distinct CDR3 sequences in the sample, 2.6% were seen once. Treg sorting used a CD4+CD25+CD127-/low gate. General study findings and limits: Around 13% of tumor Treg sequences matched naive CD4+ cells. Tumor memory CD4+ T cell TCR gene usage was found to cluster with blood and lymph node memory CD4+ cells and with lymph node naive CD4+ cells. Greatest tumor Treg TCR overlap was with tumor naive CD4+ cells.

Material for sequencing was Tregs sorted from blood. The clonotype comes from a female donor with breast cancer. V usage is TRBV12-3 or TRBV12-4 and J usage is TRBJ1-2, with D tentatively TRBD1 (5 bases). CDR3 sequence: CASRLLTDNGYTF. CDR3 nucleotide sequence: TGTGCCAGCAGGCTCCTCACGGACAATGGCTACACCTTC.